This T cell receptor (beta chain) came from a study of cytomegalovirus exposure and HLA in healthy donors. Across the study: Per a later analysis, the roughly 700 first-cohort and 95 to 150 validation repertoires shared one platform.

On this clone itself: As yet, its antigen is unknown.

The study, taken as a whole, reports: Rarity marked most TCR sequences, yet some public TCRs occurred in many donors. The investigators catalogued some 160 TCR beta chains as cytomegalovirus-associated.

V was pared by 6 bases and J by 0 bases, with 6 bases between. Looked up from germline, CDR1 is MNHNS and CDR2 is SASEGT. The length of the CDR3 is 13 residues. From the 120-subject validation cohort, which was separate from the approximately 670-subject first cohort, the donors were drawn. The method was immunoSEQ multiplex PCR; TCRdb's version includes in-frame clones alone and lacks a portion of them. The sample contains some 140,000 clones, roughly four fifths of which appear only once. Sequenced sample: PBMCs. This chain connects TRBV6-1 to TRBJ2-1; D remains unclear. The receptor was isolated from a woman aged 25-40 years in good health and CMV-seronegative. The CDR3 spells CASRLSSYNEQFF. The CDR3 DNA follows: TGTGCCAGCAGACTAAGCTCCTACAATGAGCAGTTCTTC.